A selection of T cell receptor beta chains follows, all from one sample in a study of Graves' ophthalmopathy and Graves' hyperthyroidism. From the multiplex PCR reads, TCRdb called clonotypes with MiXCR, one entry per CDR3 protein. The data show approximately 700,000 distinct CDR3 sequences, roughly 40% seen once. The specimen was peripheral blood. The receptors come from an adult man with Graves' ophthalmopathy. The CDR3 runs from the conserved cysteine through the conserved F or W. D genes are given only for firm matches. A row's size may be missing; if present it is once, few, many or a size class.

v_call,j_call,clone_size,d_call,cdr3_aa,cdr3_nt
TRBV4-2,TRBJ1-1,-,-,CASSREDPNTEAFF,TGTGCCAGCAGCCGGGAAGACCCCAACACTGAAGCTTTCTTT
TRBV15,TRBJ1-2,-,-,CAASSDNRATGYTF,TGTGCCGCCAGCAGTGATAACAGGGCAACTGGCTACACCTTC
TRBV20-1,TRBJ1-1,few,-,CSAEDSSGINTEAFF,TGCAGTGCCGAGGACAGTAGTGGGATTAACACTGAAGCTTTCTTT
TRBV12-3/TRBV12-4,TRBJ2-6,-,-,CASSSGPFKSGANVLTF,TGTGCCAGCAGCTCCGGGCCCTTCAAATCTGGGGCCAACGTCCTGACTTTC
TRBV29-1,TRBJ2-5,many,-,CSGTPAPETQYF,TGCAGCGGGACCCCGGCACCAGAGACCCAGTACTTC
TRBV25-1,TRBJ2-2,-,-,CASSVTGTAGTGELFF,TGTGCCAGCAGCGTTACCGGGACAGCGGGCACCGGGGAGCTGTTTTTT
TRBV7-9,TRBJ1-2,many,-,CASSPGQHYGYTF,TGTGCCAGCAGCCCAGGACAGCACTATGGCTACACCTTC
TRBV5-6,TRBJ1-2,few,TRBD1,CASSRRGRRYGYTF,TGTGCCAGCAGCCGCAGGGGGCGCCGATATGGCTACACCTTC
TRBV11-2,TRBJ2-7,-,-,CASSLDRGRREQYF,TGTGCCAGCAGCTTAGACAGGGGACGGAGGGAGCAGTACTTC
TRBV10-3,TRBJ1-2,-,TRBD1,CAISGVAGGRYGYTF,TGTGCCATCAGTGGGGTGGCAGGGGGCCGCTATGGCTACACCTTC
TRBV24-1,TRBJ2-7,-,TRBD1,CASSEPGQGTYEQYF,TGTGCCAGCAGTGAGCCGGGACAGGGAACCTACGAGCAGTACTTC